One T cell receptor beta chain is described in this entry. Antigen specificity is unknown. This CDR3 region has 16 residues. V lost 6 bases to trimming and J lost 7 bases, with 22 bases between them. Germline V gives CDR1 SNHLY, CDR2 FYNNEI. This specimen belongs to a study of cytotoxic CD8 clonotypes in ibrutinib-treated CLL. The study's findings and limits: Circulating CD8+ T-cell counts were tracked by baseline clonality, which exceeded that of age-matched healthy donors. Elevated clonality accompanied ibrutinib response, with a return toward baseline values at progression.

Cryopreserved PBMCs supplied approximately 1.9 micrograms of genomic DNA for TCR beta libraries. Method: immunoSEQ multiplex PCR; TCRdb's copy keeps in-frame clones and lacks some. Of 100,000 to 150,000 clones listed, around 85% were seen once; the top ten hold about 2.1%. The TCR originated in a human donor with chronic lymphocytic leukemia. The chain combines TRBV2 with TRBJ1-5; tentative D call: TRBD1 (5 bases). This specimen was PBMCs, taken after 24 months of ibrutinib treatment. In DNA, the CDR3 is TGTGCCAGCAGCCCGGCCGAGTCTCTGGGGGGGCAGCCCCAGCATTTT. This encodes CASSPAESLGGQPQHF.